Below, 16 T cell receptor beta chains from the same sample are listed, as sequenced in a study of ipilimumab plus nivolumab after autologous stem cell transplantation. Method: immunoSEQ multiplex PCR; TCRdb's copy keeps in-frame clones and lacks some. The repertoire includes roughly 86,000 clones, nearly 85% of them detected once, and 2% to 2.5% sits in the top ten. Source: PBMCs, taken in a trial of ipilimumab plus nivolumab as post-transplant consolidation. The source of these receptors is a male donor with diffuse large B-cell lymphoma.

This chain links TRBV28 with TRBJ2-7, with TRBD1 matching over 7 bases. The CDR3 has 15 amino acids. Germline V gene lookup returns CDR1 MDHEN and CDR2 SYDVKM. V lost 7 bases and J lost 2; bases outside the gene matches: 11. The CDR3 DNA sequence: TGTGCCAGCAAGAGCCCCAGGGGGAATACCTACGAGCAGTACTTC. Residues: CASKSPRGNTYEQYF. The full variable domain, rest sourced from reference TRBV28 and TRBJ2-7, is DVKVTQSSRYLVKRTGEKVFLECVQDMDHENMFWYRQDPGLGLRLIYFSYDVKMKEKGDIPEGYSVSREKKERFSLILESASTNQTSMYLCASKSPRGNTYEQYFGPGTRLTVT.

This clone was counted only a few times. The genes are TRBV28 and TRBJ2-2, with D uncertain. Trimming shortened V by 7 bases and J by 6 bases, and 15 bases separated the two germline ends. This CDR3 comprises 14 residues. Looked up from germline, CDR1 is MDHEN and CDR2 is SYDVKM. CDR3 nucleotides: TGTGCCAGCAACCAAAACCAGGCGGCCGGGGAGCTGTTTTTT. Translated, it gives CASNQNQAAGELFF. Using reference TRBV28 and TRBJ2-2 for the parts outside the CDR3, the full variable domain is DVKVTQSSRYLVKRTGEKVFLECVQDMDHENMFWYRQDPGLGLRLIYFSYDVKMKEKGDIPEGYSVSREKKERFSLILESASTNQTSMYLCASNQNQAAGELFFGEGSRLTVL.

The sample holds one count of this clone. The chain recombines TRBV7-3 with TRBJ2-2; the match to TRBD1 covers 7 bases. This CDR3 is built from 14 residues. Unmatched junction bases numbered 4, after V lost 6 bases and J lost 3 bases. Germline V gene sequence: CDR1 SGHTA, CDR2 FQGTGA. CDR3 nucleotides: TGTGCCAGCAGGATCCAGGGGGACACCGGGGAGCTGTTTTTT. Protein: CASRIQGDTGELFF.

The chain links TRBV4-2 to TRBJ2-2; TRBD1 or TRBD2 may be the D gene (6 bases each). Trimming took 2 bases from V and 7 from J, leaving 20 bases between them. The CDR3 loop spans 17 amino acids. The germline V gene has CDR1 LGHNA and CDR2 YNFKEQ. The CDR3: CASSQTNKGGAGGELFF. The CDR3 nucleotides read TGTGCCAGCAGCCAAACCAACAAGGGGGGCGCGGGCGGGGAGCTGTTTTTT.

V is TRBV7-8 and J is TRBJ1-2; the D is unclear. Trimming removed 4 bases at V and 1 base at J, with 10 bases between. The germline V gene has CDR1 SGHVS and CDR2 FQNEAQ. The CDR3 is 14 amino acids. The CDR3 nucleotides read TGTGCCAGCAGCTATCAGAGAATTAACTATGGCTACACCTTC. It encodes CASSYQRINYGYTF. Complete variable domain (other parts from reference TRBV7-8 and TRBJ1-2): GAGVSQSPRYKVAKRGQDVALRCDPISGHVSLFWYQQALGQGPEFLTYFQNEAQLDKSGLPSDRFFAERPEGSVSTLKIQRTQQEDSAVYLCASSYQRINYGYTFGSGTRLTVV.

The chain carries TRBV6-5 and TRBJ2-3; 8 bases map to TRBD2. The germline V gene has CDR1 MNHEY and CDR2 SVGAGI. The V segment lost 4 bases and the J segment 5 bases; nucleotides outside the gene matches: 8. There are 15 residues in the CDR3. This CDR3 reads CASSSGGGWRDTQYF. The DNA of the CDR3 is TGTGCCAGCAGTTCCGGGGGGGGCTGGCGAGATACGCAGTATTTT.

The chain joins TRBV21-1 to TRBJ1-5; TRBD1, as called in the table, went unchecked against the DNA. TRBV21-1 constitutes a pseudogene. The CDR3 sequence is 14 residues long. The CDR3 region has the DNA TGTGCCAGCAACCCAGGGGGCGCCTATCAGCCCCAGCATTTT. Translated: CASNPGGAYQPQHF.

This rearrangement joins TRBV6-1 to TRBJ2-7; no clear D gene. V lost 8 bases to trimming and J lost 4 bases, with 9 bases between them. The CDR3 is 11 residues long. In germline, CDR1 is MNHNS, CDR2 SASEGT. The CDR3 loop reads CASADSYEQYF. The CDR3 DNA is TGTGCCAGCGCTGACTCATACGAGCAGTACTTC.

The table lists this clone with a few counts. The chain employs TRBV7-9 and TRBJ1-1; a possible D gene is TRBD1 (5 bases). V was pared by 7 bases and J by 1 base, with 10 bases between. This CDR3 region has 13 residues. Germline loops: CDR1 SEHNR, CDR2 FQNEAQ (reference sequence). The CDR3 region is CASTDSTNTEAFF. The CDR3 DNA reads TGTGCCAGCACCGACAGTACGAACACTGAAGCTTTCTTT.

The V gene is TRBV6-5, the J gene TRBJ1-5; maybe TRBD1 (6 bases). Germline V gene sequence: CDR1 MNHEY, CDR2 SVGAGI. The CDR3 is 15 residues long. V was shortened by 6 bases and J by 0 bases, with 12 bases between the two germline ends. The CDR3 reads CASRLDSNSNQPQHF. In DNA, the CDR3 is TGTGCCAGCAGACTGGACAGTAATAGCAATCAGCCCCAGCATTTT.

This rearrangement joins TRBV7-9 to TRBJ2-1, with D perhaps matching TRBD1 or TRBD2 (5 bases each). The CDR3 contains 14 residues. Germline V gene sequence: CDR1 SEHNR, CDR2 FQNEAQ (reference sequence). Trimming left V 5 bases short and J 11 bases short, with 19 bases between. CDR3 residues: CASSHSRDGEKQFF. The CDR3 region has the DNA TGTGCCAGCAGCCACAGTCGGGACGGAGAAAAGCAGTTCTTC.

The rearrangement links TRBV5-1 to TRBJ2-3, with 11 bases lining up with TRBD2. Germline V lookup: CDR1 SGHRS, CDR2 YFSETQ. Trimming at V came to 8 bases and at J to 5 bases, leaving 16 bases not matched to a gene. The CDR3 totals 17 residues. CDR3: CASKTSGASSVGDTQYF. In DNA, the CDR3 is TGCGCCAGTAAGACTAGCGGGGCCTCCTCTGTGGGAGATACGCAGTATTTT.

This clone was detected once. V usage is TRBV5-1 and J usage is TRBJ2-7, with TRBD2 as a possible D gene (6 bases). V was trimmed by 0 bases and J by 5 bases, leaving 12 bases between them. The CDR3 is 14 amino acids. Germline V gene lookup returns CDR1 SGHRS and CDR2 YFSETQ. CDR3 in DNA: TGCGCCAGCAGCTTGGTCGGGGGAAGCGACGAGCAGTACTTC. Translated, it gives CASSLVGGSDEQYF.

The count of this clone is one. This chain uses TRBV18 with TRBJ2-5; D unclear. V shed 6 bases and J shed 2 bases, with 13 bases lying between them. Looked up from germline, CDR1 is KGHSH and CDR2 is LQKENI. CDR3 size: 14 residues. The CDR3 DNA reads as TGTGCCAGCTCCCCAGACTTGGGTCAAGAGACCCAGTACTTC. Translating gives CASSPDLGQETQYF.

The table lists this clone with a few counts. The genes are TRBV6-5 and TRBJ1-1; no clear D. The V gene lost 6 bases and the J gene lost 1 base, with 9 bases spanning the gap. The CDR3 is 13 amino acids. Germline CDR1 MNHEY, CDR2 SVGAGI. DNA for the CDR3: TGTGCCAGCAGCCGTATAGGGAACACTGAAGCTTTCTTT. Translating gives CASSRIGNTEAFF.

This clone was counted between two and nine times. The rearrangement joins TRBV4-2 to TRBJ1-6; D not certain. Trimming pared 6 bases from V and 9 bases from J, leaving 12 bases between. The CDR3 contains 13 residues. Germline CDR1 reads LGHNA; CDR2 reads YNFKEQ. The CDR3 loop is CASRSGIVSPLHF. The CDR3 DNA sequence: TGTGCCAGCAGGTCAGGTATCGTTTCACCCCTCCACTTT.